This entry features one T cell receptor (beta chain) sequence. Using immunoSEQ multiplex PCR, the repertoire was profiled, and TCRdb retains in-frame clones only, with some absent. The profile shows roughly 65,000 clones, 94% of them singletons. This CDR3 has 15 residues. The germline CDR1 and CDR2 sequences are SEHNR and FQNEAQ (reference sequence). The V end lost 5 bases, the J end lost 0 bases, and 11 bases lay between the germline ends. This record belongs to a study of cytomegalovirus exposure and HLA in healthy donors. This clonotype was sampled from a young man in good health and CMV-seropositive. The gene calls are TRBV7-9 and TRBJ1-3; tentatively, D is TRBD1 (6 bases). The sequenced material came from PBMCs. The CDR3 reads CASSTGQNSGNTIYF. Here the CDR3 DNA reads TGTGCCAGCAGCACGGGACAAAACTCTGGAAACACCATATATTTT.